Below, 14 T cell receptor beta chains from the same sample are listed, as sequenced in a study of T cells of healthy individuals (dated by TCRdb to the late 2010s). Receptors were amplified or captured by 5' RACE. The instrument was an Illumina MiSeq. Using fastp at Q25 and MiXCR, TCRdb reprocessed the public reads and kept productive beta chains. A single entry per CDR3 protein holds the most common genes and DNA from its merged rows. The sample table shows 65,000 to 95,000 distinct CDR3 sequences, and approximately 5.4% are seen once. Clones ranked in the top ten supply 7.5% of the sample. These receptors were taken from a female donor in good health.

This clonotype has ten or more counts. V gene TRBV14 combines with J gene TRBJ2-1; D gene ambiguous. CDR1 SGHDN and CDR2 FVKESK come from the germline V gene. Trimming took 4 bases from V and 9 from J, leaving 10 bases between them. The CDR3 covers 12 residues. The CDR3 DNA is TGTGCCAGCAGCCTAAACCCCACTGAGCAGTTCTTC. Translation: CASSLNPTEQFF.

This clonotype came up many times. The chain combines TRBV5-1 with TRBJ1-2, with unresolved D. CDR3 length: 14 amino acids. Trimming removed 2 bases from V and 4 bases from J, with 12 bases in between. CDR1 and CDR2 (germline): SGHRS, YFSETQ. This chain's CDR3 is CASSLTAGPYGYTF. The CDR3 nucleotides read TGCGCCAGCAGCTTAACGGCCGGACCCTATGGCTACACCTTC.

This clonotype was seen many times. The V call is TRBV7-9, the J call TRBJ1-1, with D tentatively TRBD1 (5 bases). There are 14 residues in the CDR3. V lost 0 bases and J 9 bases, leaving 14 bases between the germline ends. Germline V gives CDR1 SEHNR, CDR2 FQNEAQ (reference sequence). The DNA of the CDR3 is TGTGCCAGCAGCTTAGCGGGTCGGGAGGGGCAAGCTTTCTTT. It yields the protein CASSLAGREGQAFF.

This clonotype was observed at least ten times. The V call is TRBV28, the J call TRBJ1-5; D may be TRBD1 (6 bases). This CDR3 has 15 amino acids. The germline V gene has CDR1 MDHEN and CDR2 SYDVKM. Trimming shortened V by 7 bases and J by 2 bases, and 15 bases separated the two germline ends. The CDR3 nucleotides are TGTGCCAGCATCCAGGGGATGCGTGGCAATCAGCCCCAGCATTTT. Translation gives CASIQGMRGNQPQHF.

Ten or more counts support this clonotype. The chain links TRBV5-1 to TRBJ2-1, with TRBD2 as a possible D gene (6 bases). This CDR3 has 16 amino acids. Deletions cut 1 base from V and 4 bases from J, with 15 bases between. Germline CDR1 is SGHRS and CDR2 is YFSETQ. The CDR3 is CASSLFPGSSYNEQFF. Here the CDR3 DNA reads TGCGCCAGCAGCTTGTTCCCCGGGAGCTCTTACAATGAGCAGTTCTTC.

The V call is TRBV19, the J call TRBJ2-5; D not certain. CDR1 is LNHDA and CDR2 is SQIVND in the germline V gene (reference sequence). This CDR3 region has 13 residues. The V gene lost 6 bases and the J gene lost 1 base, with 9 bases spanning the gap. CDR3 region: CASSMSVQETQYF. In DNA form, the CDR3 reads TGTGCCAGTAGCATGAGCGTCCAAGAGACCCAGTACTTC.

This chain connects TRBV7-9 to TRBJ2-2, with D uncertain. The CDR3 is 13 residues long. V was clipped by 2 bases and J by 5 bases, with 6 bases between them. Germline V gives CDR1 SEHNR, CDR2 FQNEAQ (reference sequence). Here the CDR3 reads CASSLYRTGELFF. As DNA, the CDR3 is TGTGCCAGCAGCTTATATCGGACCGGGGAGCTGTTTTTT. Full variable domain (rest looked up from reference TRBV7-9 and TRBJ2-2): DTGVSQNPRHKITKRGQNVTFRCDPISEHNRLYWYRQTLGQGPEFLTYFQNEAQLEKSRLLSDRFSAERPKGSFSTLEIQRTEQGDSAMYLCASSLYRTGELFFGEGSRLTVL.

The V gene is TRBV9, the J gene TRBJ2-6; TRBD1 might be the D (6 bases). V lost 8 bases and J lost 0, with 15 bases in between. The CDR3 sequence is 16 residues long. In germline, CDR1 is SGDLS, CDR2 YYNGEE. Written as DNA, the CDR3 is TGTGCCAGTACCGACAGGCCCGACTCTGGGGCCAACGTCCTGACTTTC. This sequence encodes CASTDRPDSGANVLTF. The whole variable domain, remainder taken from reference TRBV9 and TRBJ2-6, is DSGVTQTPKHLITATGQRVTLRCSPRSGDLSVYWYQQSLDQGLQFLIQYYNGEERAKGNILERFSAQQFPDLHSELNLSSLELGDSALYFCASTDRPDSGANVLTFGAGSRLTVL.

This clonotype was seen many times. The rearrangement joins TRBV5-5 to TRBJ2-3, with 7 bases that match TRBD1. CDR1 is SGHKS, CDR2 YYEKEE, per germline (reference sequence). The trim removed 1 base at V and 3 bases at J, leaving 5 bases unmatched. This CDR3 comprises 15 residues. The CDR3 protein is CASSLQGVFTDTQYF. The CDR3 DNA reads as TGTGCCAGCAGCTTGCAGGGGGTCTTTACAGATACGCAGTATTTT. The whole variable domain, remainder taken from reference TRBV5-5 and TRBJ2-3, is DAGVTQSPTHLIKTRGQQVTLRCSPISGHKSVSWYQQVLGQGPQFIFQYYEKEERGRGNFPDRFSARQFPNYSSELNVNALLLGDSALYLCASSLQGVFTDTQYFGPGTRLTVL.

This clonotype was seen only a few times. This rearrangement joins TRBV12-3 or TRBV12-4 to TRBJ2-2; 8 bases match TRBD2. The trim removed 5 bases at V and 6 bases at J, leaving 2 bases unmatched. The CDR3 consists of 13 residues. The CDR3 nucleotides read TGTGCCAGCAGTCCACTAGCGGCCGGGGAGCTGTTTTTT. This sequence encodes CASSPLAAGELFF.

In its sample, this clonotype was seen many times. The chain carries TRBV7-9 and TRBJ1-2; D is uncertain. Trimming took 5 bases from V and 9 from J, leaving 22 bases between them. Germline V gives CDR1 SEHNR, CDR2 FQNEAQ (reference sequence). The CDR3 has 15 amino acids. CDR3: CASSKSPRGPGRYTF. The CDR3 bases are TGTGCCAGCAGCAAGTCCCCTCGAGGCCCCGGACGCTACACCTTC.

This clonotype showed up many times. The chain uses TRBV4-3 and TRBJ2-1; 10 bases are a match to TRBD1. This CDR3 region has 15 residues. After removal of 1 base from V and 8 bases from J, the junction contained 5 bases not matched to a gene. The germline V gene encodes CDR1 LGHNA and CDR2 YSLEER. This CDR3 is CASSQAGTGVDEQFF. The CDR3 DNA is TGCGCCAGCAGCCAAGCCGGGACAGGGGTGGATGAGCAGTTCTTC.

In its sample, this clonotype was seen many times. The V call is TRBV9, the J call TRBJ2-3; D unclear. The CDR3 length is 14 residues. The germline CDR1 and CDR2 sequences are SGDLS and YYNGEE. V was shortened by 4 bases and J by 2 bases, with 11 bases between the two germline ends. The CDR3 protein is CASSFEQSTDTQYF. The DNA of the CDR3 is TGTGCCAGCAGCTTTGAACAGTCCACAGATACGCAGTATTTT.

This clonotype was recorded a few times. Its ends do not fully match the called genes, so a read error is possible. The rearrangement uses TRBV11-2 and TRBJ2-1, with D possibly being TRBD2 (6 bases). From germline, CDR1 is SGHAT and CDR2 FQNNGV. This CDR3 is built from 16 residues. The CDR3 sequence: CASRLETSGLYNEQFF. DNA for the CDR3: TGTGCCAGCAGATTAGAGACGAGCGGGCTTTACAATGAGCAGTTCTTC.